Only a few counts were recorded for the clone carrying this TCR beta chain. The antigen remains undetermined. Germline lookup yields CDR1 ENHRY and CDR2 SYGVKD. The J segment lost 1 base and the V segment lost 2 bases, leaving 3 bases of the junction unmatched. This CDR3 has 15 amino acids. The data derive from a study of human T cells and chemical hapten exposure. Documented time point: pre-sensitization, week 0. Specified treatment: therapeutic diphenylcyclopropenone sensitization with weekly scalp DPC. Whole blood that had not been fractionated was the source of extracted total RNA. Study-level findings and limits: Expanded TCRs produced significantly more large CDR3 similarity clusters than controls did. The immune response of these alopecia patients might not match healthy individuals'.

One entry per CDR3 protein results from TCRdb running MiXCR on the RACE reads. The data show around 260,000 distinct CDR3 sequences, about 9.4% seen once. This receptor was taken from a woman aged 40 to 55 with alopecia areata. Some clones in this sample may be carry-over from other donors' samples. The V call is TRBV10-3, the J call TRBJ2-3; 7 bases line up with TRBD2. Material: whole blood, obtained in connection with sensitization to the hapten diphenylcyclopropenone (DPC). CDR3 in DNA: TGTGCCATCAGTGAGATCGCGGGAGGCACAGATACGCAGTATTTT. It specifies CAISEIAGGTDTQYF.